The 22 T cell receptor beta chains given below trace back to one sample, sequenced in a study of blood T cell repertoires in COVID-19. Profiling relied on immunoSEQ multiplex PCR, and the TCRdb table lists in-frame clones only, not all of them. The sample yields fewer than 200,000 clones, more than 85% seen once. Sequenced: PBMCs or T cells enriched from blood (not recorded which). The receptors shown here come from a human donor with acute COVID-19. The donor label of this sample is uncertain.

V gene TRBV30 combines with J gene TRBJ1-3; no definite D call. Germline assignment: CDR1 GTSNPN and CDR2 SVGIG (reference sequence). This CDR3 has 14 residues. The V end lost 2 bases, the J end lost 0 bases, and 8 bases lay between the germline ends. The CDR3: CAWSLSVSGNTIYF. The CDR3, as DNA: TGTGCCTGGAGTTTGAGTGTCTCTGGAAACACCATATATTTT.

The genes are TRBV19 and TRBJ1-2, with TRBD1 matching over 7 bases. The trim removed 8 bases at V and 0 bases at J, leaving 3 bases unmatched. The germline V gene encodes CDR1 LNHDA and CDR2 SQIVND (reference sequence). The CDR3 is 13 amino acids. CDR3 region: CASQTGTNYGYTF. Written as DNA, the CDR3 is TGTGCCAGTCAGACAGGGACTAACTATGGCTACACCTTC.

This chain connects TRBV27 to TRBJ2-3; D remains unclear. There are 16 residues in the CDR3. The V end was cut by 5 bases, the J end by 0 bases, with 15 bases between. The germline V gene has CDR1 MNHEY and CDR2 SMNVEV (reference sequence). CDR3 in DNA: TGTGCCAGCAGTCCAGGTAAAGGTGCTAGCACAGATACGCAGTATTTT. Its translation is CASSPGKGASTDTQYF.

The chain employs TRBV12-3 or TRBV12-4 and TRBJ1-5; no definite D call. CDR3 length: 13 residues. With 6 bases removed from V and 3 bases from J, the gap between germline ends came to 9 bases. For the CDR3, the DNA is TGTGCCAGCAGCTTTTCCCCCAATCAGCCCCAGCATTTT. It is translated as CASSFSPNQPQHF.

V gene TRBV5-1 combines with J gene TRBJ2-3, with TRBD1 identical over 7 bases. Germline V CDR1 and CDR2: SGHRS, YFSETQ. The CDR3 extends over 17 amino acids. V trimming: 0 bases; J trimming: 3 bases; junction bases outside the gene matches: 10. CDR3 residues: CASSLAHDRAPTDTQYF. The CDR3, as DNA: TGCGCCAGCAGCTTGGCCCATGACAGGGCCCCTACAGATACGCAGTATTTT.

The chain is built from TRBV5-8 and TRBJ1-2; D is undetermined. Trimming stripped 0 bases from V and 4 bases from J, with 13 bases between. This CDR3 is 15 amino acids long. From germline, CDR1 is SGHTS and CDR2 YDEGEE. The CDR3 protein is CASSLAPRGGYGYTF. DNA for the CDR3: TGTGCCAGCAGCTTGGCTCCGAGAGGTGGCTATGGCTACACCTTC.

The chain is built from TRBV9 and TRBJ2-1; TRBD2 agrees at 8 bases. The CDR3 runs 16 residues. V was pared by 0 bases and J by 3 bases, with 5 bases of the junction left unmatched. The V gene's germline CDR1 is SGDLS and CDR2 YYNGEE. In DNA form, the CDR3 reads TGTGCCAGCAGCGTAGGGTCTAGCGGGTTCTACAATGAGCAGTTCTTC. Translated, it gives CASSVGSSGFYNEQFF.

Here the CDR3 DNA reads TGTGCCAGCAGTACCGGACAGGGCCTTGAGACCCAGTACTTC. Protein: CASSTGQGLETQYF. The V call is TRBV6-5, the J call TRBJ2-5; TRBD1 aligns across 8 bases. The CDR3 loop spans 14 amino acids. CDR1 and CDR2 from the germline V gene are MNHEY and SVGAGI. Trimming cost V 5 bases and J 5 bases; bases outside gene matches: 7.

The chain joins TRBV10-2 to TRBJ2-7; 7 bases match TRBD2. V trimming: 4 bases; J trimming: 2 bases; junction bases outside the gene matches: 8. This CDR3 has 15 residues. Germline lookup yields CDR1 WSHSY and CDR2 SAAADI. CDR3 bases: TGCGCCAGCAGTGGATATGGCGGGGGTACCTACGAGCAGTACTTC. Amino acid sequence: CASSGYGGGTYEQYF.

The chain recombines TRBV6-5 with TRBJ1-1; D gene unclear. CDR3 length equals 15 residues. Germline values: CDR1 MNHEY, CDR2 SVGAGI. V gave up 2 bases and J gave up 7 bases, with 17 bases separating them. Written as DNA, the CDR3 is TGTGCCAGCAGTTACCCTCGCGGCGGGCGGGTTGAAGCTTTCTTT. As protein: CASSYPRGGRVEAFF.

The rearrangement joins TRBV6-6 to TRBJ2-7, with D hard to call. Germline V gene sequence: CDR1 MNHNY, CDR2 SVGAGI (reference sequence). This CDR3 comprises 13 residues. V was pared by 5 bases and J by 3 bases, with 11 bases between. This chain's CDR3 is CASSAQVYYEQYF. The DNA for the CDR3 is TGTGCCAGCAGTGCCCAGGTATACTACGAGCAGTACTTC.

The CDR3 nucleotides are TGTGCCAGCAGCAGACTAGCGGAGACAGATACGCAGTATTTT. Its protein product is CASSRLAETDTQYF. The rearrangement uses TRBV5-6 and TRBJ2-3; TRBD2 agrees at 9 bases. The junction had 3 bases not matched to a gene; V was cut back by 4 bases and J by 3 bases. CDR1 is SGHDT and CDR2 is YYEEEE in the germline V gene. CDR3 length: 14 residues.

Only one count was recorded for this clone. The chain is built from TRBV18 and TRBJ2-2, with 9 bases aligning to TRBD2. Losses at the gene ends were 2 bases for V and 2 bases for J; bases not matched to a gene: 3. The germline V gene has CDR1 KGHSH and CDR2 LQKENI. This CDR3 contains 16 residues. Here the CDR3 reads CASSPTLAGNTGELFF. CDR3 sequence (DNA): TGTGCCAGCTCACCAACCCTAGCGGGAAACACCGGGGAGCTGTTTTTT.

The rearrangement uses TRBV5-1 and TRBJ2-5, with a possible D match to TRBD1 (5 bases). Germline lookup yields CDR1 SGHRS and CDR2 YFSETQ. The CDR3 has 14 amino acids. Trimming took 2 bases from V and 1 from J, leaving 9 bases between them. The CDR3 reads CASSLGARQETQYF. CDR3 in DNA: TGCGCCAGCAGCTTAGGGGCCCGCCAAGAGACCCAGTACTTC.

The chain links TRBV3-1 (or the pseudogene TRBV3-2) to TRBJ2-2; 9 bases map to TRBD2. V lost 3 bases and J lost 6; bases outside the gene matches: 5. CDR3 length: 15 amino acids. In germline, CDR1 is LGHDT, CDR2 YNNKEL (reference sequence). The CDR3 spells CASSQSGGWSGELFF. Here the CDR3 DNA reads TGTGCCAGCAGCCAGAGCGGGGGGTGGTCCGGGGAGCTGTTTTTT.

The chain combines TRBV5-1 with TRBJ1-1; TRBD1 aligns across 9 bases. The CDR3 runs to 17 residues. V gave up 2 bases and J gave up 6 bases; unmatched junction bases: 14. Per the germline V gene, CDR1 is SGHRS and CDR2 is YFSETQ. DNA of the CDR3: TGCGCCAGCAGCTTATTACCGGGACAGGGCGGTATCGCTGAAGCTTTCTTT. Translating gives CASSLLPGQGGIAEAFF.

The count of this clone is one. The chain couples TRBV6-1 to TRBJ1-4; TRBD1 matches 10 bases. From germline, CDR1 is MNHNS and CDR2 SASEGT. There are 15 residues in the CDR3. J gave up 7 bases and V 3 bases, and 5 bases lay outside the gene matches. As DNA, the CDR3 is TGTGCCAGCAGTGACGACGGGACAGGGGCTGAAAAACTGTTTTTT. Encoded protein: CASSDDGTGAEKLFF.

The chain uses TRBV19 and TRBJ2-5; D possibly corresponds to TRBD1 (5 bases). V lost 1 base to trimming and J lost 0 bases, with 18 bases between them. Germline-derived CDR1 and CDR2 are LNHDA and SQIVND (reference sequence). The CDR3 runs to 18 residues. The CDR3 loop is CASSIGPRRASYQETQYF. CDR3 DNA sequence: TGTGCCAGTAGTATAGGACCCCGCAGGGCCTCGTACCAAGAGACCCAGTACTTC.

This sequence joins TRBV5-1 and TRBJ1-2; 9 positions agree with TRBD1. Germline V gives CDR1 SGHRS, CDR2 YFSETQ. V was clipped by 3 bases and J by 4 bases; unmatched bases: 4. The CDR3 consists of 14 residues. CDR3 protein: CASSWGQGVYGYTF. CDR3 DNA sequence: TGCGCCAGCAGCTGGGGACAGGGAGTCTATGGCTACACCTTC.

This clone was detected many times. This chain links TRBV6-1 with TRBJ1-6; 10 nucleotides match TRBD1. Germline V gene data show CDR1 as MNHNS and CDR2 as SASEGT. The J segment lost 7 bases and the V segment lost 3 bases, leaving 6 bases of the junction unmatched. The length of the CDR3 is 16 residues. The CDR3 DNA reads as TGTGCCAGCAGTGAGATACCGGGACAGGGGAATTCACCCCTCCACTTT. Amino acids: CASSEIPGQGNSPLHF.

The J gene is TRBJ2-7, the V gene TRBV5-1; D not certain. Germline CDR1 SGHRS, CDR2 YFSETQ. The V gene lost 0 bases and the J gene lost 3 bases, with 4 bases spanning the gap. The CDR3 sequence is 12 residues long. The chain's CDR3 is CASSLGGYEQYF. CDR3 coding DNA: TGCGCCAGCAGCTTGGGCGGCTACGAGCAGTACTTC.

The chain couples TRBV27 to TRBJ2-5, with D perhaps TRBD1 (5 bases). The germline CDR1 and CDR2 sequences are MNHEY and SMNVEV (reference sequence). The CDR3 has 16 amino acids. Trimming shortened V by 1 base and J by 2 bases, and 14 bases separated the two germline ends. CDR3 sequence (DNA): TGTGCCAGCAGTTTATGGTCGGCAGGGCATCAAGAGACCCAGTACTTC. Its protein product is CASSLWSAGHQETQYF.